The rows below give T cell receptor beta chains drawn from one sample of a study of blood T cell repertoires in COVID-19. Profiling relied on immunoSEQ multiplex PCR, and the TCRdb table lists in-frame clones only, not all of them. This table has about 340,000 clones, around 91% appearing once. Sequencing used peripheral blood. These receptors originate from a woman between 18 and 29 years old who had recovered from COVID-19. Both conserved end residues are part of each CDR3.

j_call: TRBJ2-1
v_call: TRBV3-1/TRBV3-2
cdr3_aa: CASSQDGWGRGREQFF

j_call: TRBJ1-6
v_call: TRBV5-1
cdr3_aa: CASSLSYREGSPLHF

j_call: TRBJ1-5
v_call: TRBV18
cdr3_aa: CASSPQGATGNQPQHF

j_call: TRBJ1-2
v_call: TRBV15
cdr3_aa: CATSRDRGNGYTF

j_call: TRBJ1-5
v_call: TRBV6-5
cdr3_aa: CASSPRDTAEPQHF

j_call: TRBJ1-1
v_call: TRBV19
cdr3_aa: CASSNRQGGRTEAFF

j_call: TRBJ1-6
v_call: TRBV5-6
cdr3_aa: CASSPGAGAYNSPLHF

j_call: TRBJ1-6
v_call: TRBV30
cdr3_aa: CAWSHRDRGNSPLHF

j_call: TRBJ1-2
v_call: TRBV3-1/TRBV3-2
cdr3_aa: CASSQDLEGALYGYTF

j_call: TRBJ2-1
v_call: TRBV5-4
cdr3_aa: CASSDITKGEQFF

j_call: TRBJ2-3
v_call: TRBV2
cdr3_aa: CAGGGLARGTQYF

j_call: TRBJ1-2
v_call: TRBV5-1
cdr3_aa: CASSLAREYGYTF

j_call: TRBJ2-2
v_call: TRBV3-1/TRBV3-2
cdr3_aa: CASSPGLAGYTGELFF

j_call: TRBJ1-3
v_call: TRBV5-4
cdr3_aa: CASSSRGYAGNTIYF

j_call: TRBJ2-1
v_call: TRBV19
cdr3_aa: CASSRGLAGRDEQFF

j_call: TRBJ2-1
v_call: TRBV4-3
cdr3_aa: CASSQIGTGSGDEQFF

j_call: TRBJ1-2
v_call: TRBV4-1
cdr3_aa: CASSQSPTGGYYGYTF

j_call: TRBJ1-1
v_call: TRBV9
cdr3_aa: CASSPRQMNTEAFF

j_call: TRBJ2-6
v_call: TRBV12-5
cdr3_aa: CASGFGSGANVLTF

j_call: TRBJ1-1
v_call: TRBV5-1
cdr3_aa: CASSFRGLDTEAFF